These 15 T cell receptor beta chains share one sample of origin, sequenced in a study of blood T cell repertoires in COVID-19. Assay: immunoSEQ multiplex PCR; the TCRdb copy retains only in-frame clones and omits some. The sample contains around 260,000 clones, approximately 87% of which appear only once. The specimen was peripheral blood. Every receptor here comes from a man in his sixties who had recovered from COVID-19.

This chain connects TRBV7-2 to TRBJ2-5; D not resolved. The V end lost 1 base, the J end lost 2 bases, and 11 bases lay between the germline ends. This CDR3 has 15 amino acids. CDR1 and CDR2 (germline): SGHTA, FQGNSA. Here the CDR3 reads CASSLVGRSQETQYF. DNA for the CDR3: TGTGCCAGCAGCTTAGTTGGCAGGTCTCAAGAGACCCAGTACTTC.

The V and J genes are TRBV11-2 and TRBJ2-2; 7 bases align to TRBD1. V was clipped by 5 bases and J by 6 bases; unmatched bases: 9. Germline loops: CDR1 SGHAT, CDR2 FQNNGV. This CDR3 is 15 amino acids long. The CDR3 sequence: CASSLRQGVAGELFF. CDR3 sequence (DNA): TGTGCCAGCAGCCTAAGGCAGGGGGTTGCCGGGGAGCTGTTTTTT.

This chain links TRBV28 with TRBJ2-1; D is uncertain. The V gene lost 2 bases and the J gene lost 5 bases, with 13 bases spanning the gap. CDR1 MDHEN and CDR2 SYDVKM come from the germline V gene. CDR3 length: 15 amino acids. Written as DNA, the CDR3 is TGTGCCAGCAGTTTACTAGGTGGCACTAACAATGAGCAGTTCTTC. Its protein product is CASSLLGGTNNEQFF. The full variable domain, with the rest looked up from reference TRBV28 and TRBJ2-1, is DVKVTQSSRYLVKRTGEKVFLECVQDMDHENMFWYRQDPGLGLRLIYFSYDVKMKEKGDIPEGYSVSREKKERFSLILESASTNQTSMYLCASSLLGGTNNEQFFGPGTRLTVL.

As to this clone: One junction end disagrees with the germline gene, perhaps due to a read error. Here the CDR3 reads CASSLQLAGATNIQYF. CDR3 DNA sequence: TGTGCCAGCAGCCTACAGCTAGCGGGAGCCACAAACATTCAGTACTTC. The chain carries TRBV11-2 and TRBJ2-4, with 10 bases aligning to TRBD2. This CDR3 spans 16 amino acids. Germline-derived CDR1 and CDR2 are SGHAT and FQNNGV. Full variable domain (rest looked up from reference TRBV11-2 and TRBJ2-4): EAGVAQSPRYKIIEKRQSVAFWCNPISGHATLYWYQQILGQGPKLLIQFQNNGVVDDSQLPKDRFSAERLKGVDSTLKIQPAKLEDSAVYLCASSLQLAGATNIQYFGAGTRLSVL.

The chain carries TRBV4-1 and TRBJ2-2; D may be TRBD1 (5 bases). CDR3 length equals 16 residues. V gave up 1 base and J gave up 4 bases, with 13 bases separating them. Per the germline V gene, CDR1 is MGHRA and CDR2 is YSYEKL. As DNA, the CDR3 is TGCGCCAGCAGCCAAGCCCCACAGGCAGCCACCGGGGAGCTGTTTTTT. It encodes CASSQAPQAATGELFF.

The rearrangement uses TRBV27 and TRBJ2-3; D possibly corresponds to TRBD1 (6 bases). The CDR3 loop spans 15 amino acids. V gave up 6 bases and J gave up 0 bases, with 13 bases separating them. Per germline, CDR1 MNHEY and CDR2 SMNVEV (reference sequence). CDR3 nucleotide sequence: TGTGCCAGCAGCTCCGGGACACTTAGCACAGATACGCAGTATTTT. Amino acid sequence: CASSSGTLSTDTQYF.

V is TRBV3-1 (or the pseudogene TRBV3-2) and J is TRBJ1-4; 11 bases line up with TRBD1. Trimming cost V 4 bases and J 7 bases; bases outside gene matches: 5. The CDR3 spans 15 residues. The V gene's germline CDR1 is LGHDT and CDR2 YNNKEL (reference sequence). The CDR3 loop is CASSRKDRGREKLFF. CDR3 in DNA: TGTGCCAGCAGCCGGAAGGACAGGGGGCGTGAAAAACTGTTTTTT.

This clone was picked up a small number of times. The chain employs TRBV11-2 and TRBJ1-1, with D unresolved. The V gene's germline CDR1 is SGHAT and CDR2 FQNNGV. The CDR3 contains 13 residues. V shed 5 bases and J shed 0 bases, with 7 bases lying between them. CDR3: CASSNQMNTEAFF. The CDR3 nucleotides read TGTGCCAGCAGCAATCAAATGAACACTGAAGCTTTCTTT.

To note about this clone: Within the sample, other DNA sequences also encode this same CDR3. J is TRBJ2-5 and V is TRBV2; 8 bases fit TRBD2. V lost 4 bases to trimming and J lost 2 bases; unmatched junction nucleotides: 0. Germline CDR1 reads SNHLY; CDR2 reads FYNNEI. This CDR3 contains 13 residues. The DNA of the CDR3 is TGTGCCAGCAGTGGCGGGAGGCAAGAGACCCAGTACTTC. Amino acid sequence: CASSGGRQETQYF.

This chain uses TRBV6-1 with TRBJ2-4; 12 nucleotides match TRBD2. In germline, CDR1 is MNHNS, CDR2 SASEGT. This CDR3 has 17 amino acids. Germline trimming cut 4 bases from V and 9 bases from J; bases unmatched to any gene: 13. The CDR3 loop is CASSGELAGGLRIIQYF. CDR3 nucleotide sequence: TGTGCCAGCAGTGGAGAGCTAGCGGGAGGGCTGAGGATCATTCAGTACTTC.

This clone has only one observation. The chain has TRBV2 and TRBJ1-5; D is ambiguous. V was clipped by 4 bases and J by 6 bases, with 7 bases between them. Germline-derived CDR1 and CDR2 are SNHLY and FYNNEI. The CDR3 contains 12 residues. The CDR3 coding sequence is TGTGCCAGCAGTGTGGCCTCTCAGCCCCAGCATTTT. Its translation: CASSVASQPQHF.

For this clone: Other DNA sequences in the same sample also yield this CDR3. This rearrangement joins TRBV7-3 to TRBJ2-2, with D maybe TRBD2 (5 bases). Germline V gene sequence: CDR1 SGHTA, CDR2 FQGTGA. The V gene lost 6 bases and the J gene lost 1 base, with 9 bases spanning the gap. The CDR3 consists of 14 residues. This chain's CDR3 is CASSLGVNTGELFF. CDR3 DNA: TGTGCCAGCAGTCTCGGGGTGAACACCGGGGAGCTGTTTTTT.

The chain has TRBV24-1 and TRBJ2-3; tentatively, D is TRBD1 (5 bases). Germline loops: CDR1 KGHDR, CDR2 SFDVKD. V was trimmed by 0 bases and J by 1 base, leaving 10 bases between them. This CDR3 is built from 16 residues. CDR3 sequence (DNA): TGTGCCACCAGTGATTTGAGTGGGGCCCGCACAGATACGCAGTATTTT. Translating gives CATSDLSGARTDTQYF.

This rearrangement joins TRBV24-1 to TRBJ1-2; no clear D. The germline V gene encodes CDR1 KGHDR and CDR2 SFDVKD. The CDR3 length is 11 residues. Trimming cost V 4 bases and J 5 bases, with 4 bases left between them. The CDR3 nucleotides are TGTGCCACCAGTGACAATTATGGCTACACCTTC. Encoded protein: CATSDNYGYTF.

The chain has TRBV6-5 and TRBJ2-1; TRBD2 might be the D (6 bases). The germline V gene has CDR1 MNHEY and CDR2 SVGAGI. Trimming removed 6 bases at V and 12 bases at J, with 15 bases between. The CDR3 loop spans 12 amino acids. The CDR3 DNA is TGTGCCAGCAGCGTTAGCGGCCCGGGGCAGTTCTTC. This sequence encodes CASSVSGPGQFF.